This T cell receptor beta chain came from a study of technical replicates of blood from four donors (dated by TCRdb to about 2017). Libraries came from the immunoSEQ multiplex PCR assay. TCRdb obtained this table from immuneACCESS and retained in-frame rearrangements with V and J assigned. These tables miss some clones; where compared with another copy, unresolved V genes account for less than half of the shortfall, and the remainder is unexplained. Recorded for this sample are 100,000 or so clones; 96% of them occurred a single time. The leading ten clones occupy roughly 0.19% of the sample. Comment on this clone: There is no known antigen for this receptor. Base qualities are not provided; no much larger clone lies one nucleotide away.

A distance of 10 bases separates the germline ends of V and J, which lose 6 bases and 8 bases respectively. The CDR3 spans 10 residues, from the cysteine through the phenylalanine. The retained sequence is limited to the CDR3, 30 bases, with the frame set at the first base. From a lookup of the germline V gene (reference sequence), CDR1 and CDR2 are DFQATT and SNEGSKA. The chain employs TRBV20-1 and TRBJ1-2, with the D gene call left open. This clonotype was obtained from a human donor in good health. Sequencing input: T cells isolated from PBMCs. In nucleotides, the sequence is TGCAGTGCGGAGGCCGCGGGCTACACCTTC. It encodes CSAEAAGYTF.